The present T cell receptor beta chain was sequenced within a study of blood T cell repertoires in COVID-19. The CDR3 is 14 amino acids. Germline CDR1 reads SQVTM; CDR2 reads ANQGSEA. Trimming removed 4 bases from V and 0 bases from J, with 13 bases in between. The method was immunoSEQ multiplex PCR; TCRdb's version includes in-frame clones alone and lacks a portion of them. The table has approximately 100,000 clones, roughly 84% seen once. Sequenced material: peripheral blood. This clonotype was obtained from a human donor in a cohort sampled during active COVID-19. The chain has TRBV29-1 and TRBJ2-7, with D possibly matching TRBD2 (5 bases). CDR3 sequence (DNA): TGCAGCGTTGTTGGGATGGGGAGCTCCTACGAGCAGTACTTC. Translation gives CSVVGMGSSYEQYF.